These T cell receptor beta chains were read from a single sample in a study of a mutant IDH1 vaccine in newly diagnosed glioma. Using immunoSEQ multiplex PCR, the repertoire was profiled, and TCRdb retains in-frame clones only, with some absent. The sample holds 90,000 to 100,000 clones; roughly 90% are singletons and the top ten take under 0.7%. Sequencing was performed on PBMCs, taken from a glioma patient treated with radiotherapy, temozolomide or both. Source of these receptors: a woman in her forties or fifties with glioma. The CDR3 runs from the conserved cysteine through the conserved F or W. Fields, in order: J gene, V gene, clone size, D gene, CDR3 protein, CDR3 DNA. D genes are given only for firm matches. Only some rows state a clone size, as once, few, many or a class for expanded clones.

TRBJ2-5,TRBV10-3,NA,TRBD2,CASQLAGGGETQYF,TGTGCCAGCCAACTAGCGGGAGGAGGAGAGACCCAGTACTTC
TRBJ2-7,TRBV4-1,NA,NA,CASSQGRVSYEQYF,TGCGCCAGCAGCCAAGGGAGGGTATCCTACGAGCAGTACTTC
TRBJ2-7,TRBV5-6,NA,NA,CASSPPGLSSEQYF,TGTGCCAGCAGCCCACCGGGACTTTCCTCCGAGCAGTACTTC
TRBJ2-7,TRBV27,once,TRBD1,CASSFGTGGYEQYF,TGTGCCAGCAGTTTTGGGACAGGGGGCTACGAGCAGTACTTC
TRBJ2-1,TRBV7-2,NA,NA,CASSLNAGPNEQFF,TGTGCCAGCAGCTTAAATGCTGGGCCGAATGAGCAGTTCTTC
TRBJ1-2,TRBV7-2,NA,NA,CASSLGMGGYTF,TGTGCCAGCAGCTTAGGGATGGGTGGCTACACCTTC
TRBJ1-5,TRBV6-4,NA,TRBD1,CASSGRQGAFSRNQPQHF,TGTGCCAGCAGCGGACGACAGGGGGCATTCAGTCGCAATCAGCCCCAGCATTTT
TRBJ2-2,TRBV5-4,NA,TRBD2,CASSPPGGLNTGELFF,TGTGCCAGCTCCCCCCCGGGGGGACTGAACACCGGGGAGCTGTTTTTT
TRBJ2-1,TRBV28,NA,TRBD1,CASSPPLGQGESGQFF,TGTGCCAGCAGTCCTCCTTTGGGGCAGGGGGAGTCCGGGCAGTTCTTC
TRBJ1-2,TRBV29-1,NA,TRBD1,CSVMGQDSYGYTF,TGCAGCGTCATGGGACAGGATTCCTATGGCTACACCTTC
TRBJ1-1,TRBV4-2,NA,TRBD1,CASSQDRGQGATEAFF,TGTGCCAGCAGCCAAGACCGAGGACAGGGGGCAACTGAAGCTTTCTTT
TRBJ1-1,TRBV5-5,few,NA,CASSLVGFDTEAFF,TGTGCCAGCAGCCTCGTAGGGTTTGACACTGAAGCTTTCTTT
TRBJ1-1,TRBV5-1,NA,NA,CASSPDPGANTEAFF,TGCGCCAGCAGCCCGGACCCAGGGGCGAACACTGAAGCTTTCTTT
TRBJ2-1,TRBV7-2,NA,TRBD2,CASSLGASGYNEQFF,TGTGCCAGCAGCTTAGGAGCTAGCGGGTACAATGAGCAGTTCTTC
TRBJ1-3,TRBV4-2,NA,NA,CASSLAQDHSGNTIYF,TGTGCCAGCAGCCTCGCTCAGGACCACTCTGGAAACACCATATATTTT
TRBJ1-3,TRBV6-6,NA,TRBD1,CASSLDRAIGNTIYF,TGTGCCAGCAGCCTGGACAGGGCGATCGGAAACACCATATATTTT
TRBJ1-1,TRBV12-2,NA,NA,CASRLAGTEAMNTEAFF,TGTGCAAGTCGCTTAGCGGGAACGGAGGCCATGAACACTGAAGCTTTCTTT
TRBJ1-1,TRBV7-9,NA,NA,CASSVTAANTEAFF,TGTGCCAGCAGCGTGACGGCTGCGAACACTGAAGCTTTCTTT
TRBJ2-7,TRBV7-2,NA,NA,CASSSVMGEQYF,TGTGCCAGCAGCTCCGTTATGGGGGAGCAGTACTTC
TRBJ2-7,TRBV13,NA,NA,CASRGGSYEQYF,TGTGCCAGCAGAGGGGGGAGCTACGAGCAGTACTTC
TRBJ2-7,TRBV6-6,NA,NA,CASSPDGFSYEQYF,TGTGCCAGCAGCCCGGACGGTTTCTCCTACGAGCAGTACTTC
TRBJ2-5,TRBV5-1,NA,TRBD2,CASSVGLAGGQETQYF,TGCGCCAGCAGCGTGGGACTAGCGGGAGGGCAAGAGACCCAGTACTTC
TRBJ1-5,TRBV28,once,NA,CASRKLIQPQHF,TGTGCCAGCAGAAAGTTAATTCAGCCCCAGCATTTT
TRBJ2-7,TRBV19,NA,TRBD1,CASSPGAGGNYEQYF,TGTGCCAGTAGCCCCGGGGCAGGGGGAAACTACGAGCAGTACTTC
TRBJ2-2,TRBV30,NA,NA,CAWSPRRARRELFF,TGTGCCTGGAGCCCTCGACGAGCGAGGCGGGAGCTGTTTTTT
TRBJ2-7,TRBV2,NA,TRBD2,CASRGLAGFYEQYF,TGTGCCAGCAGAGGACTAGCGGGTTTCTACGAGCAGTACTTC
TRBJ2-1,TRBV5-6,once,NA,CASSLDQSSYNEQFF,TGTGCCAGCAGCTTGGACCAGAGCTCCTACAATGAGCAGTTCTTC
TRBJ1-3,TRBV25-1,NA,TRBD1,CASSDNRDRGKIYF,TGTGCCAGCAGTGACAACCGGGACAGGGGGAAAATATATTTT
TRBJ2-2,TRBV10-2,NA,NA,CATLKGDLGYTGELFF,TGCGCCACCCTTAAGGGGGACCTTGGGTACACCGGGGAGCTGTTTTTT
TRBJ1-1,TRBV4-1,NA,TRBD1,CASSHVQQGRRTEAFF,TGCGCCAGCAGCCATGTCCAACAGGGGAGGCGTACTGAAGCTTTCTTT
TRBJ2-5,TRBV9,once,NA,CASSLGGWETQYF,TGTGCCAGCAGCTTAGGTGGGTGGGAGACCCAGTACTTC
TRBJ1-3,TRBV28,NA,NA,CASRTGEVGNTIYF,TGTGCCAGCAGGACTGGGGAGGTTGGAAACACCATATATTTT
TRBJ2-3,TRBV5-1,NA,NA,CASSFVQGPTDTQYF,TGCGCCAGCAGCTTCGTTCAGGGTCCCACAGATACGCAGTATTTT
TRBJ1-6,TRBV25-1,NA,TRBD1,CASRGTAVNSPLHF,TGTGCCAGCAGGGGGACAGCAGTTAATTCACCCCTCCACTTT
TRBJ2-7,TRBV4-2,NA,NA,CASSQEGQSGAYEQYF,TGTGCCAGCAGCCAAGAGGGCCAGTCAGGGGCCTACGAGCAGTACTTC
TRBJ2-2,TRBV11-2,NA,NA,CASSLGTNTGELFF,TGTGCCAGCAGCCTCGGGACAAACACCGGGGAGCTGTTTTTT
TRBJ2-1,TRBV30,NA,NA,CVWSVVEGYNEQFF,TGTGTCTGGAGTGTAGTTGAGGGTTACAATGAGCAGTTCTTC
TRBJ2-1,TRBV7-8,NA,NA,CASSAYRVVGDNEQFF,TGTGCCAGCAGCGCCTACAGGGTCGTAGGTGACAATGAGCAGTTCTTC
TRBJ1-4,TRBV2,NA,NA,CAIGRGADEKLFF,TGTGCCATCGGACGGGGGGCCGATGAAAAACTGTTTTTT
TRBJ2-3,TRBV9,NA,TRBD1,CASSPRTGGFTDTQYF,TGTGCCAGCAGCCCTCGGACAGGGGGCTTCACAGATACGCAGTATTTT
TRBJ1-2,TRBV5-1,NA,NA,CASSLAEIGGYTF,TGCGCCAGCAGCTTGGCCGAGATCGGTGGCTACACCTTC